These T cell receptor beta chains were read from a single sample in a study of T cell repertoires in cytomegalovirus infection. TCRdb fed the reads into MiXCR, producing one record per CDR3 protein. The sample carries under 300,000 distinct CDR3 sequences, around an eighth recorded once. Sequencing was performed on PBMCs. The source of these receptors is a human donor in good health (CMV status not recorded). Some clones in this sample may be carry-over from other donors' samples. Both conserved end residues are part of each CDR3. The D gene is left open where the match is weak. Size is omitted from some rows. Given values are once, few, many or a class for expanded clones.

>13|-|TRBJ1-4|TRBV2|-
CASNRFPEEKLFF
TGTGCCAGCAATAGGTTCCCGGAAGAAAAACTGTTTTTT
>13|many|TRBJ2-7|TRBV7-9|-
CASSLSSPYEQYF
TGTGCCAGCAGCTTGAGCTCCCCCTACGAGCAGTACTTC
>18|few|TRBJ2-1|TRBV6-2/TRBV6-3|TRBD2
CASSYEAGGPQGYNEQFF
TGTGCCAGCAGTTACGAAGCGGGGGGGCCACAGGGGTACAATGAGCAGTTCTTC
>17|many|TRBJ2-1|TRBV7-3|TRBD2
CASSSEPRVAGDGEQFF
TGTGCCAGCAGCTCCGAACCCCGCGTAGCGGGAGACGGTGAGCAGTTCTTC
>16|many|TRBJ2-5|TRBV7-2|-
CASTPSGRTLEETQYF
TGTGCCAGCACCCCCTCGGGGAGGACATTGGAAGAGACCCAGTACTTC
>15|many|TRBJ2-7|TRBV7-2|TRBD2
CASSFLLAGAGEQYF
TGTGCCAGCAGCTTCCTACTAGCGGGGGCTGGAGAGCAGTACTTC
>14|few|TRBJ1-1|TRBV7-2|TRBD1
CASSTGQVDTEAFF
TGTGCCAGCAGCACGGGACAGGTGGACACTGAAGCTTTCTTT
>12|-|TRBJ1-1|TRBV7-6|-
CAGGGVGGEAFF
TGTGCCGGGGGGGGGGTTGGCGGTGAAGCTTTCTTT
>15|-|TRBJ2-3|TRBV12-3/TRBV12-4|TRBD1
CASSETGISTDTQYF
TGTGCCAGCAGTGAGACAGGGATTAGCACAGATACGCAGTATTTT
>14|-|TRBJ2-2|TRBV15|-
CATNPKAITGELFF
TGTGCCACCAACCCGAAAGCGATCACCGGGGAGCTGTTTTTT
>12|many|TRBJ1-1|TRBV2|-
CASSSLQSEAFF
TGTGCCAGCAGTTCGTTACAGAGTGAAGCTTTCTTT
>18|many|TRBJ2-1|TRBV5-1|TRBD2
CASSLPGLAGGSYNEQFF
TGCGCCAGCAGCTTGCCCGGGCTAGCGGGGGGCTCCTACAATGAGCAGTTCTTC
>14|few|TRBJ2-1|TRBV29-1|TRBD1
CSVGWGQGYNEQFF
TGCAGCGTTGGATGGGGACAGGGCTACAATGAGCAGTTCTTC
>16|many|TRBJ2-7|TRBV27|-
CASSPSGTSSSYEQYF
TGTGCCAGCAGTCCATCTGGGACATCGAGCTCCTACGAGCAGTACTTC
>16|-|TRBJ2-1|TRBV28|-
CASSPHEGEAFNEQFF
TGTGCCAGCAGTCCCCATGAGGGGGAGGCCTTCAATGAGCAGTTCTTC
>15|many|TRBJ2-3|TRBV20-1|TRBD2
CSAPSLAGVGDTQYF
TGCAGTGCTCCTTCTTTAGCGGGAGTAGGAGATACGCAGTATTTT
>12|-|TRBJ2-5|TRBV6-2/TRBV6-3|TRBD2
CASSKLAETQYF
TGTGCCAGCAGTAAACTAGCGGAGACCCAGTACTTC
>15|many|TRBJ2-1|TRBV11-3|-
CASSLDPGLPGEQFF
TGTGCCAGCAGCTTAGATCCAGGACTCCCCGGAGAGCAGTTCTTC
>15|few|TRBJ2-7|TRBV5-4|-
CASSTPTSGSYEQYF
TGTGCCAGCAGCACCCCGACTAGTGGATCCTACGAGCAGTACTTC
>11|few|TRBJ2-7|TRBV14|-
CASSQDHEQYF
TGTGCCAGCAGCCAAGACCACGAGCAGTACTTC
>11|few|TRBJ1-1|TRBV29-1|-
CSVPGIVEAFF
TGCAGCGTCCCCGGAATCGTCGAAGCTTTCTTT
>12|many|TRBJ1-1|TRBV12-3/TRBV12-4|-
CASSPYQNEAFF
TGTGCCAGCAGTCCTTACCAAAATGAAGCTTTCTTT
>16|-|TRBJ2-2|TRBV9|TRBD1
CASDGGTGVNTGELFF
TGTGCCTCGGACGGCGGGACAGGGGTCAACACCGGGGAGCTGTTTTTT
>14|-|TRBJ2-1|TRBV9|-
CASSFASQGNEQFF
TGTGCCAGCAGCTTTGCGTCCCAGGGGAATGAGCAGTTCTTC
>15|few|TRBJ2-5|TRBV20-1|-
CSARDRDSNQETQYF
TGCAGTGCTAGAGATCGGGACTCGAACCAAGAGACCCAGTACTTC
>14|few|TRBJ1-5|TRBV20-1|-
CSARVVGPNQPQHF
TGCAGTGCTAGAGTGGTCGGACCCAATCAGCCCCAGCATTTT
>18|few|TRBJ2-3|TRBV5-1|TRBD2
CASSSGLAGGSGTDTQYF
TGCGCCAGCAGCTCAGGACTAGCGGGAGGGTCGGGCACAGATACGCAGTATTTT
>15|few|TRBJ1-2|TRBV5-1|-
CASSLGTQQNYGYTF
TGCGCCAGCAGCTTGGGGACTCAGCAGAACTATGGCTACACCTTC